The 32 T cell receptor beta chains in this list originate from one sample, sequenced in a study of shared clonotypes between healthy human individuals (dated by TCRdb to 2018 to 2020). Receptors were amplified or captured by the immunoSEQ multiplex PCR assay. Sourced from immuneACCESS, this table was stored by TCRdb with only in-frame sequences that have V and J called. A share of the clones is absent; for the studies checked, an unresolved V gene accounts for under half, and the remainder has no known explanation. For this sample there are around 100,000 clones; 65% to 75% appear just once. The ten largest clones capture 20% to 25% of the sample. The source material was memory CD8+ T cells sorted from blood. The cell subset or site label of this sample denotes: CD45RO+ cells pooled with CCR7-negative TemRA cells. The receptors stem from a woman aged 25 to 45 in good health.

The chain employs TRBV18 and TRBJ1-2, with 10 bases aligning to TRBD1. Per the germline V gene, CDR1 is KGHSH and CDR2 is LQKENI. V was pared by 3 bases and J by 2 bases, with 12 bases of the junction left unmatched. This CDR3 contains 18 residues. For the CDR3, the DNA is TGTGCCAGCTCACCCCCAGGACAGGGGGTGGGCCTGAACTATGGCTACACCTTC. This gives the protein CASSPPGQGVGLNYGYTF. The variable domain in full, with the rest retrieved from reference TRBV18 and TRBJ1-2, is NAGVMQNPRHLVRRRGQEARLRCSPMKGHSHVYWYRQLPEEGLKFMVYLQKENIIDESGMPKERFSAEFPKEGPSILRIQQVVRGDSAAYFCASSPPGQGVGLNYGYTFGSGTRLTVV.

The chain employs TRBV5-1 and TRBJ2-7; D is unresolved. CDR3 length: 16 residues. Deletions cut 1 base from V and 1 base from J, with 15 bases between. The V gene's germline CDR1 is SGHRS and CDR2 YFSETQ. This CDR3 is CASSLKGPRISYEQYF. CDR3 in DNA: TGCGCCAGCAGCTTGAAGGGCCCAAGGATTTCCTACGAGCAGTACTTC.

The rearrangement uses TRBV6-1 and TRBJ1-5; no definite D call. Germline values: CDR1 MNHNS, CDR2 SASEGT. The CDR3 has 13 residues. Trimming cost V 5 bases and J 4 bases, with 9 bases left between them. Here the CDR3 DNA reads TGTGCCAGCAGTATTTCCCAAAATCAGCCCCAGCATTTT. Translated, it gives CASSISQNQPQHF.

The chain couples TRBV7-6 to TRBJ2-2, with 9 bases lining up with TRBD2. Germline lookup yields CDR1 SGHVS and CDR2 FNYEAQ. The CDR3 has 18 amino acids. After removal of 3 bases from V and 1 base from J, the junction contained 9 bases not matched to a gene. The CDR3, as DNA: TGTGCCAGCAGCTTCGGGCTAGCGGGATATATGAACACCGGGGAGCTGTTTTTT. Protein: CASSFGLAGYMNTGELFF.

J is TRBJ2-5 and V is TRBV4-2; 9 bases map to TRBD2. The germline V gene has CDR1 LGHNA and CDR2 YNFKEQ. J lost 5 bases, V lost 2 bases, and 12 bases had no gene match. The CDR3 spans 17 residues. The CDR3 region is CASSQKSSAGGVETQYF. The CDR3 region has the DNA TGTGCCAGCAGCCAAAAATCTTCGGCGGGAGGGGTGGAGACCCAGTACTTC.

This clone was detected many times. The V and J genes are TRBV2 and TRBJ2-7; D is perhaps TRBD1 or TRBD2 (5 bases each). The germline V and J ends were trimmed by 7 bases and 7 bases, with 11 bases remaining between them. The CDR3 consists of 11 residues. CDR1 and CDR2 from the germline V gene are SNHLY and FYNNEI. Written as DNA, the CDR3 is TGTGCCAGCAAGGGAGCAGGGGAGCAGTACTTC. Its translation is CASKGAGEQYF.

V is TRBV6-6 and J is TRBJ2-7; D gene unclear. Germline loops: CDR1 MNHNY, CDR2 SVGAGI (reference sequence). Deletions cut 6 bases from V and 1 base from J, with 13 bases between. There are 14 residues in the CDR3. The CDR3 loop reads CASRALFYSYEQYF. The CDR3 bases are TGTGCCAGCAGGGCCCTCTTTTATTCCTACGAGCAGTACTTC.

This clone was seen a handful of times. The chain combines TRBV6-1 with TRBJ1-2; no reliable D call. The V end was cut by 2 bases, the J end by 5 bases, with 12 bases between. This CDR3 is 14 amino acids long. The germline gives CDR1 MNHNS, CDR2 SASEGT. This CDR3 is CASSETRDGYGYTF. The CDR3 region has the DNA TGTGCCAGCAGTGAAACCCGGGATGGGTATGGCTACACCTTC.

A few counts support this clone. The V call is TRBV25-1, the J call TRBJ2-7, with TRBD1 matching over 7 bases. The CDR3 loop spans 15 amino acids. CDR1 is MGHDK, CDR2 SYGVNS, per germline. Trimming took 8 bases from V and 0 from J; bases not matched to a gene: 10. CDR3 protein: CASSDRDRSSYEQYF. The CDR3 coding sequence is TGTGCCAGCTCCGACCGGGACAGAAGCTCCTACGAGCAGTACTTC.

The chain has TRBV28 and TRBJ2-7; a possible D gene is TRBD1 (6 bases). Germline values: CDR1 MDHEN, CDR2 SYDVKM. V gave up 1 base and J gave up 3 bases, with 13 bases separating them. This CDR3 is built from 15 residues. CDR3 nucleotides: TGTGCCAGCAGTTTATTCAGGGGCAGGGACTACGAGCAGTACTTC. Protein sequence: CASSLFRGRDYEQYF.

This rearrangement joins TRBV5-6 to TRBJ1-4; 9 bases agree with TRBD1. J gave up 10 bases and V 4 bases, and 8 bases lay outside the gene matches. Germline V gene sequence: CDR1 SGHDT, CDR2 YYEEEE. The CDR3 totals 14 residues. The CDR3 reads CASSNRDRAGKLFF. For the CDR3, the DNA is TGTGCCAGCAGCAACCGGGACAGGGCTGGAAAACTGTTTTTT.

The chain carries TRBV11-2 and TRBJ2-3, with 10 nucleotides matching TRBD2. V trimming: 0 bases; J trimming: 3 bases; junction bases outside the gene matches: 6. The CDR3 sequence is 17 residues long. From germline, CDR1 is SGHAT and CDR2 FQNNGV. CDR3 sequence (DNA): TGTGCCAGCAGCTTAGATCTCAGTAGCGGGAGGACAGATACGCAGTATTTT. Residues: CASSLDLSSGRTDTQYF. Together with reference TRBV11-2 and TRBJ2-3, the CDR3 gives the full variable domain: EAGVAQSPRYKIIEKRQSVAFWCNPISGHATLYWYQQILGQGPKLLIQFQNNGVVDDSQLPKDRFSAERLKGVDSTLKIQPAKLEDSAVYLCASSLDLSSGRTDTQYFGPGTRLTVL.

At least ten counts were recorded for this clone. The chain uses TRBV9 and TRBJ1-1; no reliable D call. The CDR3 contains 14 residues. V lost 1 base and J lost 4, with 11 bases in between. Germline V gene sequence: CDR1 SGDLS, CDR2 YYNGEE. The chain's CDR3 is CASSVSWGATEAFF. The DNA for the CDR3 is TGTGCCAGCAGCGTAAGTTGGGGAGCCACTGAAGCTTTCTTT.

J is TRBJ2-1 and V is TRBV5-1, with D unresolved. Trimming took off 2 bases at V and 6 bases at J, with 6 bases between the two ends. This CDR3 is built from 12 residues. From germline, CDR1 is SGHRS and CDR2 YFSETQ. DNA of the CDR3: TGCGCCAGCAGCTTAACAAGCAATGAGCAGTTCTTC. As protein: CASSLTSNEQFF. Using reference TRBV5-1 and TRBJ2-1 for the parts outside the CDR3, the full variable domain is KAGVTQTPRYLIKTRGQQVTLSCSPISGHRSVSWYQQTPGQGLQFLFEYFSETQRNKGNFPGRFSGRQFSNSRSEMNVSTLELGDSALYLCASSLTSNEQFFGPGTRLTVL.

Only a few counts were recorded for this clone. CDR3 nucleotides: TGTGCCACCAGGCAGACAGGGGGCGACGATCAGCCCCAGCATTTT. Translation: CATRQTGGDDQPQHF. V is TRBV10-3 and J is TRBJ1-5; 10 nucleotides align to TRBD1. The ends lost 10 bases at V and 5 bases at J; junction bases unmatched: 11. Germline V gives CDR1 ENHRY, CDR2 SYGVKD. This CDR3 spans 15 amino acids.

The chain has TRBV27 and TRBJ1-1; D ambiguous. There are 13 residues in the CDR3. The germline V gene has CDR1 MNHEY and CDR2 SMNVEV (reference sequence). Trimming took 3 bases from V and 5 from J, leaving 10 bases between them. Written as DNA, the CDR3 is TGTGCCAGCAGTTTTTTGACCCGAACTGAAGCTTTCTTT. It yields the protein CASSFLTRTEAFF.

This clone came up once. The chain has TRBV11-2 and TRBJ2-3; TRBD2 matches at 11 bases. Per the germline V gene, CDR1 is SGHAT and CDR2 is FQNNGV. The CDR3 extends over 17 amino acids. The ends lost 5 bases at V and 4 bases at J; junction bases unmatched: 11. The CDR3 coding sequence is TGTGCCAGCAGCCCCCAGCGCGGGACTAGCGGCTCAGATACGCAGTATTTT. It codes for CASSPQRGTSGSDTQYF.

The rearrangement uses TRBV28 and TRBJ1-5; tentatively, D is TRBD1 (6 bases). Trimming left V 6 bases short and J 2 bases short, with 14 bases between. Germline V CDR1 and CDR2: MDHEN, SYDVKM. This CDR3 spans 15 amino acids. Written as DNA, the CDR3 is TGTGCCAGCAGACCCCGGGGGCAGGGCAATCAGCCCCAGCATTTT. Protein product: CASRPRGQGNQPQHF. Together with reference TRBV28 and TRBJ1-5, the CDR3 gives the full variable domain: DVKVTQSSRYLVKRTGEKVFLECVQDMDHENMFWYRQDPGLGLRLIYFSYDVKMKEKGDIPEGYSVSREKKERFSLILESASTNQTSMYLCASRPRGQGNQPQHFGDGTRLSIL.

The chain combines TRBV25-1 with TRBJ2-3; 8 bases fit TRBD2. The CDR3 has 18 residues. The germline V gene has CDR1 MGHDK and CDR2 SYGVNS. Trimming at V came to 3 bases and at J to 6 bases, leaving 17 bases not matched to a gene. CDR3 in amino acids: CASSEPTSGPGGHDTQYF. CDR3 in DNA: TGTGCCAGCAGTGAGCCAACTAGCGGACCCGGGGGCCATGATACGCAGTATTTT.

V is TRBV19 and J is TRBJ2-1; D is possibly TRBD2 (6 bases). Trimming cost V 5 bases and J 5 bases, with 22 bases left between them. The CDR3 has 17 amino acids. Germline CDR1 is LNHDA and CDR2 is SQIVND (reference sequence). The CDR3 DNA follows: TGTGCCAGTAGTTTCTACGCGGCGGACTACCAACACAATGAGCAGTTCTTC. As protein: CASSFYAADYQHNEQFF.

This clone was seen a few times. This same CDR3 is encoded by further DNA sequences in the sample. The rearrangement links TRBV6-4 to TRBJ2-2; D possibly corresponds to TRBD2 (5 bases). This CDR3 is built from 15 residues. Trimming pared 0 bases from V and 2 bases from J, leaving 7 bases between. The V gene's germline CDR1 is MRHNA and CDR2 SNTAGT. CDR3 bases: TGTGCCAGCAGTGACTCGAGGGAAAACACCGGGGAGCTGTTTTTT. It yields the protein CASSDSRENTGELFF.

The CDR3 spells CASSLSSGPEQYF. The CDR3 nucleotides are TGTGCCAGCAGTTTATCGTCAGGGCCCGAGCAGTACTTC. This chain connects TRBV27 to TRBJ2-7; possible D gene TRBD1, 5 bases. CDR1 is MNHEY and CDR2 is SMNVEV in the germline V gene (reference sequence). Trimming left V 0 bases short and J 6 bases short, with 9 bases between. This CDR3 has 13 amino acids.

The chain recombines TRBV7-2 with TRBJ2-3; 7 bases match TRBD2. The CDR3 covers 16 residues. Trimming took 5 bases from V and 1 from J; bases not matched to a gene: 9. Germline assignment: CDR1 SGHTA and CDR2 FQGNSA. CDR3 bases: TGTGCCAGCAGCCAACGGACTAGTTTGGGCACAGATACGCAGTATTTT. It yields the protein CASSQRTSLGTDTQYF. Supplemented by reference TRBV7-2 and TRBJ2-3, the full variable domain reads GAGVSQSPSNKVTEKGKDVELRCDPISGHTALYWYRQSLGQGLEFLIYFQGNSAPDKSGLPSDRFSAERTGGSVSTLTIQRTQQEDSAVYLCASSQRTSLGTDTQYFGPGTRLTVL.

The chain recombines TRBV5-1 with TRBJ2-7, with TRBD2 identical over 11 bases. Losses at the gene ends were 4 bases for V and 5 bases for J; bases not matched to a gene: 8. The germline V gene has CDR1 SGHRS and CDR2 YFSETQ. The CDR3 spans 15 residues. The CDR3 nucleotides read TGCGCCAGCAGCATTCGACTAGCGGGAAGCCACGAGCAGTACTTC. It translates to CASSIRLAGSHEQYF.

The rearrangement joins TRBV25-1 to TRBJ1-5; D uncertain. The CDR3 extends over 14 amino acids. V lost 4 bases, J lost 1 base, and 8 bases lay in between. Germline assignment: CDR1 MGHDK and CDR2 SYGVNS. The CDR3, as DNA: TGTGCCAGCAGTGGGACGGCGAGCAATCAGCCCCAGCATTTT. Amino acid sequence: CASSGTASNQPQHF. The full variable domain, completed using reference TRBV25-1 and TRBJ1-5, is EADIYQTPRYLVIGTGKKITLECSQTMGHDKMYWYQQDPGMELHLIHYSYGVNSTEKGDLSSESTVSRIRTEHFPLTLESARPSHTSQYLCASSGTASNQPQHFGDGTRLSIL.

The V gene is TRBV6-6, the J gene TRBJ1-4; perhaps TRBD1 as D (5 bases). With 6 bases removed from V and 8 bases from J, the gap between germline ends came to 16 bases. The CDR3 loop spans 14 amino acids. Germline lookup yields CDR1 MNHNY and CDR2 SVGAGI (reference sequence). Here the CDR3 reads CASSQDTVLEKLFF. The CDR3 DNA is TGTGCCAGCAGCCAGGACACGGTTTTAGAAAAACTGTTTTTT.

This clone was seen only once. This CDR3 reads CASSLRLGHQPQHF. Written as DNA, the CDR3 is TGTGCCAGCAGCCTAAGGTTGGGGCACCAGCCCCAGCATTTT. The chain uses TRBV28 and TRBJ1-5; possible D gene TRBD1, 5 bases. The CDR3 contains 14 residues. V lost 6 bases and J lost 7, with 16 bases in between. Looked up from germline, CDR1 is MDHEN and CDR2 is SYDVKM.

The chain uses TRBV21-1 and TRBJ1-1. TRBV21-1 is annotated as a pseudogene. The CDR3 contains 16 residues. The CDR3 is CAINGGHTEGNTEAFF. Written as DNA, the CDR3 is TGTGCCATCAATGGGGGTCACACCGAGGGAAACACTGAAGCTTTCTTT.

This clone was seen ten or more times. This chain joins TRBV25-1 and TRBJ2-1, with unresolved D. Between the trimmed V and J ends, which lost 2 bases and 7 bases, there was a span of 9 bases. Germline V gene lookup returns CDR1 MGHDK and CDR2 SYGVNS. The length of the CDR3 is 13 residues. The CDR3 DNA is TGTGCCAGCAGTGAAAGAACTGAAAATGAGCAGTTCTTC. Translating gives CASSERTENEQFF.

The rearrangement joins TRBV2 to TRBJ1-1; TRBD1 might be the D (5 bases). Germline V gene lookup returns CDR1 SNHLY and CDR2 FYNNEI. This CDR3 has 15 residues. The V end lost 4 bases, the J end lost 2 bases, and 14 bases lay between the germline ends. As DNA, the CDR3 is TGTGCCAGCAGTGCCCAGGGATGGGACAACACTGAAGCTTTCTTT. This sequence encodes CASSAQGWDNTEAFF.

The CDR3 here is CASKGIAGNEQFF. The CDR3 DNA reads as TGTGCCAGCAAGGGGATAGCAGGCAATGAGCAGTTCTTC. The chain couples TRBV2 to TRBJ2-1, with D possibly matching TRBD1 (5 bases). The germline V and J ends were trimmed by 7 bases and 6 bases, with 13 bases remaining between them. Germline V gene sequence: CDR1 SNHLY, CDR2 FYNNEI. This CDR3 contains 13 residues.

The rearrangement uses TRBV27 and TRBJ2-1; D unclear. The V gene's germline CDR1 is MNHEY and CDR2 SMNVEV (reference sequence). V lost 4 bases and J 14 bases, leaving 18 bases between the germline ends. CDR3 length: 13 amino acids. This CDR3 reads CASSSYRDGREFF. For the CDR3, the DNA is TGTGCCAGCAGTTCCTACAGAGATGGGCGTGAGTTCTTC.